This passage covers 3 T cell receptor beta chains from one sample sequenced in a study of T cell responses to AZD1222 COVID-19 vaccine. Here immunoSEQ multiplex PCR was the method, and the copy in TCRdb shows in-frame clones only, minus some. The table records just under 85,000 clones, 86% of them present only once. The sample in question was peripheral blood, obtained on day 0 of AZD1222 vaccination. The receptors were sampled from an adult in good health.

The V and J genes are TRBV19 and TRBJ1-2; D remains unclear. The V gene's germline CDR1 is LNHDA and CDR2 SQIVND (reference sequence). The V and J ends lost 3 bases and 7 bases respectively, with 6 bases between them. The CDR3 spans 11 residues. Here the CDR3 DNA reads TGTGCCAGTAGTATTGGGCGTGGCTACACCTTC. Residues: CASSIGRGYTF. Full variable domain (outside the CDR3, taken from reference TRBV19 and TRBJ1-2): DGGITQSPKYLFRKEGQNVTLSCEQNLNHDAMYWYRQDPGQGLRLIYYSQIVNDFQKGDIAEGYSVSREKKESFPLTVTSAQKNPTAFYLCASSIGRGYTFGSGTRLTVV.

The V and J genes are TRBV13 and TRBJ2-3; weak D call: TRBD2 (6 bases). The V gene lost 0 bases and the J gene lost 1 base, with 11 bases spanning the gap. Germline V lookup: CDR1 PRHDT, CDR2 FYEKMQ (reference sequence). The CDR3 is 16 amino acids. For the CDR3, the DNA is TGTGCCAGCAGCTTAGGTGTCGGGGGAGGCACAGATACGCAGTATTTT. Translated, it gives CASSLGVGGGTDTQYF.

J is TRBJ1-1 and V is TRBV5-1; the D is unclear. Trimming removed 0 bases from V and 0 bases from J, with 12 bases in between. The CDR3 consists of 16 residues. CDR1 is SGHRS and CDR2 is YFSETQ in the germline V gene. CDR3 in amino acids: CASSLAVQTLNTEAFF. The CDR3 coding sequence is TGCGCCAGCAGCTTGGCCGTACAGACCCTGAACACTGAAGCTTTCTTT.